These 15 T cell receptor beta chains were sequenced from one sample in a study of shared clonotypes between healthy human individuals (dated by TCRdb to about 2020). The library was produced with the immunoSEQ multiplex PCR assay. Here the immuneACCESS table is served through TCRdb, limited to in-frame sequences with V and J called. Missing clones are a known gap in these copies; in checked studies unresolved V genes cover under half, and the rest lacks a known reason. The sample table contains roughly 1 million clones; only one count was recorded for roughly 80% of them. Approximately 1.5% of the sample is in the top ten clones. Sequencing used memory CD4+ T cells sorted from blood. Reading the label with the study, this specimen's cell subset or site is: CD45RA-negative fraction. These TCRs come from a man aged 18 to 30 in good health.

The V call is TRBV6-4, the J call TRBJ2-3, with 7 bases aligning to TRBD1. CDR3 length: 15 residues. Germline V gene sequence: CDR1 MRHNA, CDR2 SNTAGT. The junction had 5 bases not matched to a gene; V was cut back by 5 bases and J by 0 bases. The CDR3 coding sequence is TGTGCCAGCAGTCTACAGGGGACAAGCACAGATACGCAGTATTTT. Translating it yields CASSLQGTSTDTQYF.

This clone was seen a handful of times. CDR3 sequence (DNA): TGCGCCAGCAGCTTGGACTACAGGGTTGGCTCACCCCTCCACTTT. Translated, it gives CASSLDYRVGSPLHF. The V gene is TRBV5-1, the J gene TRBJ1-6; maybe TRBD1 (6 bases). Trimming cost V 0 bases and J 10 bases, with 14 bases left between them. Germline V gene lookup returns CDR1 SGHRS and CDR2 YFSETQ. The CDR3 has 15 residues.

The V gene is TRBV2, the J gene TRBJ2-1; D is unresolved. The CDR3 is made up of 14 amino acids. Germline CDR1 is SNHLY and CDR2 is FYNNEI. V was trimmed by 7 bases and J by 8 bases, leaving 18 bases between them. The CDR3 is CASTELGWHHEQFF. The CDR3 DNA is TGTGCCAGCACCGAGTTGGGTTGGCACCATGAGCAGTTCTTC.

J is TRBJ2-1 and V is TRBV11-2, with TRBD2 matching over 8 bases. J lost 5 bases, V lost 5 bases, and 11 bases had no gene match. This CDR3 is 16 amino acids long. The germline gives CDR1 SGHAT, CDR2 FQNNGV. The DNA for the CDR3 is TGTGCCAGCAGCGCCCTGAAGCGGGAGATGGACAATGAGCAGTTCTTC. Translation gives CASSALKREMDNEQFF.

The genes are TRBV28 and TRBJ2-4; D might be TRBD1 (6 bases). V shed 7 bases and J shed 3 bases, with 19 bases lying between them. This CDR3 is 16 amino acids long. Germline V gene lookup returns CDR1 MDHEN and CDR2 SYDVKM. The CDR3 nucleotides are TGTGCCAGCATACCGGGACACGCTTACTTCAAAAACATTCAGTACTTC. The encoded protein is CASIPGHAYFKNIQYF.

The chain uses TRBV27 and TRBJ2-1; D might be TRBD2 (6 bases). This CDR3 has 13 residues. The germline V and J ends were trimmed by 6 bases and 7 bases, with 13 bases remaining between them. CDR1 is MNHEY and CDR2 is SMNVEV in the germline V gene (reference sequence). The CDR3 sequence: CASRSLARNEQFF. CDR3 DNA: TGTGCCAGCAGATCCCTAGCGCGGAATGAGCAGTTCTTC.

The CDR3 coding sequence is TGTGCCAGCAGCCGGACAGCCGGTCTCCAAGAGACCCAGTACTTC. Its translation is CASSRTAGLQETQYF. V and J are TRBV6-6 and TRBJ2-5, with D maybe TRBD1 (6 bases). The germline V gene encodes CDR1 MNHNY and CDR2 SVGAGI (reference sequence). This CDR3 contains 15 residues. The V end was cut by 6 bases, the J end by 1 base, with 15 bases between.

This clone was recorded at least ten times. The sample carries other DNA sequences with the same CDR3. V usage is TRBV11-3 and J usage is TRBJ2-1, with 9 bases fitting TRBD2. This CDR3 region has 15 residues. V shed 1 base, J shed 4 bases, and the junction held 2 bases outside the gene matches. CDR1 SGHNT and CDR2 YENEEA come from the germline V gene. The CDR3 coding sequence is TGTGCCAGCAGCTTAGGCAGCGGGGGGTACAATGAGCAGTTCTTC. Protein: CASSLGSGGYNEQFF.

This chain uses TRBV5-1 with TRBJ2-7; no reliable D call. The germline V gene encodes CDR1 SGHRS and CDR2 YFSETQ. Trimming cost V 0 bases and J 8 bases, with 9 bases left between them. This CDR3 contains 12 residues. The CDR3 loop is CASSLETAQQYF. In DNA, the CDR3 is TGCGCCAGCAGCTTGGAGACCGCGCAGCAGTACTTC.

The chain joins TRBV7-9 to TRBJ2-1, with D uncertain. The V end was cut by 1 base, the J end by 6 bases, with 13 bases between. CDR3 length: 15 amino acids. The germline gives CDR1 SEHNR, CDR2 FQNEAQ (reference sequence). CDR3 in amino acids: CASSLDGPMANEQFF. The CDR3 nucleotides read TGTGCCAGCAGCTTAGACGGCCCTATGGCCAATGAGCAGTTCTTC. The full variable domain, rest sourced from reference TRBV7-9 and TRBJ2-1, is DTGVSQNPRHKITKRGQNVTFRCDPISEHNRLYWYRQTLGQGPEFLTYFQNEAQLEKSRLLSDRFSAERPKGSFSTLEIQRTEQGDSAMYLCASSLDGPMANEQFFGPGTRLTVL.

This CDR3 is CASSFLSGELFF. In DNA form, the CDR3 reads TGTGCCAGCAGCTTTCTTTCCGGGGAGCTGTTTTTT. The chain combines TRBV11-2 with TRBJ2-2; D call uncertain. Deletions cut 3 bases from V and 6 bases from J, with 5 bases between. The CDR3 sequence is 12 residues long. The germline V gene has CDR1 SGHAT and CDR2 FQNNGV.

V gene TRBV7-8 combines with J gene TRBJ1-3; D is possibly TRBD1 (5 bases). Per germline, CDR1 SGHVS and CDR2 FQNEAQ. The CDR3 covers 18 residues. The ends were cut back, 2 bases at V and 0 bases at J, with 17 bases in the middle. The CDR3 DNA sequence: TGTGCCAGCAGCTTAAGGGACGGCAATTACCTCTCTGGAAACACCATATATTTT. It specifies CASSLRDGNYLSGNTIYF.

The rearrangement links TRBV18 to TRBJ2-7; 9 bases fit TRBD1. Germline V lookup: CDR1 KGHSH, CDR2 LQKENI. Trimming removed 3 bases from V and 5 bases from J; junction bases left unmatched: 8. CDR3 size: 15 residues. CDR3 bases: TGTGCCAGCTCACCGAGTTCCGACAGGGGGGACGAGCAGTACTTC. Translating it yields CASSPSSDRGDEQYF. The variable domain in full, completed from reference TRBV18 and TRBJ2-7, reads NAGVMQNPRHLVRRRGQEARLRCSPMKGHSHVYWYRQLPEEGLKFMVYLQKENIIDESGMPKERFSAEFPKEGPSILRIQQVVRGDSAAYFCASSPSSDRGDEQYFGPGTRLTVT.

J is TRBJ1-2 and V is TRBV19; D may be TRBD1 (6 bases). CDR1 LNHDA and CDR2 SQIVND come from the germline V gene (reference sequence). The V gene lost 7 bases and the J gene lost 0 bases, with 12 bases spanning the gap. The CDR3 spans 14 residues. The CDR3 sequence is CASTNRVSNYGYTF. The DNA for the CDR3 is TGTGCCAGTACCAACAGGGTTTCTAACTATGGCTACACCTTC.

As for this clone: Different DNA sequences within this sample yield the same CDR3. This chain links TRBV7-8 with TRBJ1-1; tentatively, D is TRBD1 (5 bases). This CDR3 is 15 amino acids long. Germline-derived CDR1 and CDR2 are SGHVS and FQNEAQ. V gave up 5 bases and J gave up 2 bases, with 15 bases separating them. CDR3 DNA: TGTGCCAGCAGCCCTCGTGGGGGAAGCAACACTGAAGCTTTCTTT. This sequence encodes CASSPRGGSNTEAFF.